This T cell receptor beta chain emerged from a study of T cell changes during pregnancy in multiple sclerosis. Measured with immunoSEQ multiplex PCR; TCRdb has only the in-frame clones, and not every one. Found here are about 36,000 clones, roughly 92% of them singletons; the top ten hold around 0.41%. This CDR3 is built from 14 residues. The germline V gene has CDR1 SGHNT and CDR2 YENEEA. Germline trimming cut 5 bases from V and 6 bases from J; bases unmatched to any gene: 5. This clone was found a few times. The specimen was CD4+ T cells from peripheral blood mononuclear cells, collected in the third trimester of pregnancy. V and J are TRBV11-3 and TRBJ2-1; 9 bases align to TRBD1. The clonotype was recovered from a female donor in good health, enrolled as a control in a pregnancy study. The DNA for the CDR3 is TGTGCCAGCAGCCTCGGACAGGGGAGCAATGAGCAGTTCTTC. Its protein is CASSLGQGSNEQFF. The whole variable domain, filled in from reference TRBV11-3 and TRBJ2-1, reads EAGVVQSPRYKIIEKKQPVAFWCNPISGHNTLYWYLQNLGQGPELLIRYENEEAVDDSQLPKDRFSAERLKGVDSTLKIQPAELGDSAVYLCASSLGQGSNEQFFGPGTRLTVL.